This TCR beta chain was captured by sequencing in a study of cytomegalovirus exposure and HLA in healthy donors. Whole-study results and caveats: CMV serostatus stood as the only immune exposure information on hand.

PCR employed 60 Vbeta and 13 Jbeta primers. Assay used: immunoSEQ multiplex PCR; TCRdb lists only in-frame clones, some missing. This sample has around 72,000 clones; around 76% occur once, and the top ten carry about 6%. In regard to this clone: No antigen is known for it.

The V gene lost 3 bases and the J gene lost 0 bases, with 8 bases spanning the gap. From germline, CDR1 is MDHEN and CDR2 SYDVKM. The CDR3 consists of 15 residues. This sequence originates from a man aged 50-60 years in good health and CMV-seronegative. V usage is TRBV28 and J usage is TRBJ2-2; the D gene is possibly TRBD2 (5 bases). Sequenced: PBMCs. CDR3 sequence: CASSLERTNTGELFF. DNA for the CDR3: TGTGCCAGCAGTTTGGAGCGGACGAACACCGGGGAGCTGTTTTTT.